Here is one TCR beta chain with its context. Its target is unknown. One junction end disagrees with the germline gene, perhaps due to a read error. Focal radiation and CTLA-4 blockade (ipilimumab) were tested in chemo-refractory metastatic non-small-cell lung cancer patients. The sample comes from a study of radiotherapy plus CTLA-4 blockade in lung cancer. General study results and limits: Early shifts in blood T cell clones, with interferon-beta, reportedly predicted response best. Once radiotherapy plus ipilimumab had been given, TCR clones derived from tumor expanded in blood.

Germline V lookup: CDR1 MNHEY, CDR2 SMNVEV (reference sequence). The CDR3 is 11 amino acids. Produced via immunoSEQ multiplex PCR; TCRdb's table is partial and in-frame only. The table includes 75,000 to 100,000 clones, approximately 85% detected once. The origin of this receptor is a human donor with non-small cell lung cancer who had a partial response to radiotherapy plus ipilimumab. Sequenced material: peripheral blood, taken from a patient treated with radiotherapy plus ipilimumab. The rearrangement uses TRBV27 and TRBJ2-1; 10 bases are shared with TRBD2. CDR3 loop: CRTSGNNEQFF. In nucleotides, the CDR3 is TGCCGGACTAGCGGCAACAATGAGCAGTTCTTC.